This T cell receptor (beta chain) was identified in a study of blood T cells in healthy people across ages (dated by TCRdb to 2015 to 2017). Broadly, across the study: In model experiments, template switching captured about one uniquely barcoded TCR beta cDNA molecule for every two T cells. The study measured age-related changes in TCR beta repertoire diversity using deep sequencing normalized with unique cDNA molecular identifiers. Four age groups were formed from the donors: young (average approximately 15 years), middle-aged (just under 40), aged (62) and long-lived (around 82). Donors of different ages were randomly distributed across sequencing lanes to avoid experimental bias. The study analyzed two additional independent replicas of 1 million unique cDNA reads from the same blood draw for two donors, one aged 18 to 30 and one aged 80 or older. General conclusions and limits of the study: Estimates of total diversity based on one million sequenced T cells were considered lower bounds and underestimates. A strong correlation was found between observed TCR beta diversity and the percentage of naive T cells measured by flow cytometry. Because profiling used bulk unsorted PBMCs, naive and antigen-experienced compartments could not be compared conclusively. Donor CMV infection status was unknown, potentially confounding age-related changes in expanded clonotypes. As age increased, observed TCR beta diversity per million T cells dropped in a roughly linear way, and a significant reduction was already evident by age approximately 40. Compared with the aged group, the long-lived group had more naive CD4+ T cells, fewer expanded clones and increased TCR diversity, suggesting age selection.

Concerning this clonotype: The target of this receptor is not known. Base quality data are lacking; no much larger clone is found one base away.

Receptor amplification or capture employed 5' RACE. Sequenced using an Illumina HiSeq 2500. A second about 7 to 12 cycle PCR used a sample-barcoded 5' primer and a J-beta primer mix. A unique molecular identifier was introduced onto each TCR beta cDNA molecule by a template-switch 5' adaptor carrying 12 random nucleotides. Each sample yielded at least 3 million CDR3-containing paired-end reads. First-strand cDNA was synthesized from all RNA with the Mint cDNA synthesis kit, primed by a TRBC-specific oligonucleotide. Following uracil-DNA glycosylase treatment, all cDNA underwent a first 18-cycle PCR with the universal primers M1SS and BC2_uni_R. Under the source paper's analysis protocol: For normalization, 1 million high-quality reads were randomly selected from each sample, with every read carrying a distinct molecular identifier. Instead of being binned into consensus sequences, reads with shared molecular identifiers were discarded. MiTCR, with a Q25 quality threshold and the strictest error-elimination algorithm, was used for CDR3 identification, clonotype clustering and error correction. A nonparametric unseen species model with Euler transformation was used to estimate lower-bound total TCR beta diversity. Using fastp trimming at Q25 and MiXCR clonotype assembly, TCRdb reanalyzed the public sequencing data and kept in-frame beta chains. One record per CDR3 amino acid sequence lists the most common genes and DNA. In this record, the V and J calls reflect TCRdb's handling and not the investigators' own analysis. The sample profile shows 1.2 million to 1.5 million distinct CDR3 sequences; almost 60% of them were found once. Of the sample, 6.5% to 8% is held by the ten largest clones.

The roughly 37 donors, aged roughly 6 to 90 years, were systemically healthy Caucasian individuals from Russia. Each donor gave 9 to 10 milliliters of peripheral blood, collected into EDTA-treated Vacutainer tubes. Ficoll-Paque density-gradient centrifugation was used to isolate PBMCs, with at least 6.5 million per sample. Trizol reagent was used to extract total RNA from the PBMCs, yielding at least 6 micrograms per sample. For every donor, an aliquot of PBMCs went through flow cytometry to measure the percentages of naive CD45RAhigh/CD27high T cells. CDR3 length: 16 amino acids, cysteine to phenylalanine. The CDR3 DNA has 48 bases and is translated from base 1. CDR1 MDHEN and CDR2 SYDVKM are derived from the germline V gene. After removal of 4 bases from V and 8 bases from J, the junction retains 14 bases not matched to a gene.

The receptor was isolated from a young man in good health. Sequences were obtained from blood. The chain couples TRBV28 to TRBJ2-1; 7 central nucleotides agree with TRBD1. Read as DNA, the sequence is TGTGCCAGCAGTTACCCCTATGATTCAGGGGGACATGAGCAGTTCTTC. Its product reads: CASSYPYDSGGHEQFF.